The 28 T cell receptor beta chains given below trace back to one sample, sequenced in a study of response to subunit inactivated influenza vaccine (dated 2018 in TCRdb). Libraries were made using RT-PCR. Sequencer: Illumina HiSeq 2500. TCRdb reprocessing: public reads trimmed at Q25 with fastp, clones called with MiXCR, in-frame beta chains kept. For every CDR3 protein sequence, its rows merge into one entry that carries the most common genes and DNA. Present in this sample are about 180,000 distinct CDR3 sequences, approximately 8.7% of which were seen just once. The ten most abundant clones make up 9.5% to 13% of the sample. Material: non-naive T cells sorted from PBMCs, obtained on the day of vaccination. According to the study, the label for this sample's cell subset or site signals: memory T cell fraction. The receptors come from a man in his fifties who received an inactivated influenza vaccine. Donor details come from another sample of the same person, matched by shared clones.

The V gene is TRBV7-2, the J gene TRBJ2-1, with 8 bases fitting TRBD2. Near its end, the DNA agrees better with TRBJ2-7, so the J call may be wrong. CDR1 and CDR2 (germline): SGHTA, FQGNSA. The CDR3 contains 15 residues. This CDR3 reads CASSFQSGSYNEQYF. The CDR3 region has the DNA TGTGCCAGCAGCTTCCAGAGCGGGAGCTACAATGAGCAGTACTTC.

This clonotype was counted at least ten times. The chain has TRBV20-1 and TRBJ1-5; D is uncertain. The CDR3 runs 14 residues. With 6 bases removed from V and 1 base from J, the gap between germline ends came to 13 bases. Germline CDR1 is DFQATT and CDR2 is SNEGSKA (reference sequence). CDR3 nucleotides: TGCAGTGCGGATTCAAGAGGGAGCAATCAGCCCCAGCATTTT. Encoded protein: CSADSRGSNQPQHF.

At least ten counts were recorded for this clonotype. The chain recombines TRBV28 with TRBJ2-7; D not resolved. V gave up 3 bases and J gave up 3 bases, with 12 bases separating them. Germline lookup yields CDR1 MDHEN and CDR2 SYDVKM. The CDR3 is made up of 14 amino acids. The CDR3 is CASSLNNRLYEQYF. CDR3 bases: TGTGCCAGCAGTTTGAATAATAGACTCTACGAGCAGTACTTC.

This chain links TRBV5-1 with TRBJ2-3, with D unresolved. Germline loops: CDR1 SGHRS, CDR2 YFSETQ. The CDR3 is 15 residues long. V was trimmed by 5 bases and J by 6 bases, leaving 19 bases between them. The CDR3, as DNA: TGCGCCAGCAGGGCTTCAGGCGGTACCCAGGATACGCAGTATTTT. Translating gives CASRASGGTQDTQYF.

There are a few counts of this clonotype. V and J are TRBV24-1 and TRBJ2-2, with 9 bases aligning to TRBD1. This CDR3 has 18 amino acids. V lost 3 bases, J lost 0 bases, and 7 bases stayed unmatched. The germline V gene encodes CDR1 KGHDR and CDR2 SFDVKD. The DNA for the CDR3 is TGTGCCACCAGTGATACCAACACAGGGGGCCCGAACACCGGGGAGCTGTTTTTT. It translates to CATSDTNTGGPNTGELFF.

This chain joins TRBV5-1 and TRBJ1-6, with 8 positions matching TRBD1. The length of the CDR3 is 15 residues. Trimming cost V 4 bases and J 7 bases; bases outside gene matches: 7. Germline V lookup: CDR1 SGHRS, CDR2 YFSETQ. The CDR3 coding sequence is TGCGCCAGCAGCATCGGACAGGGAGCCAATTCACCCCTCCACTTT. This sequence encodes CASSIGQGANSPLHF.

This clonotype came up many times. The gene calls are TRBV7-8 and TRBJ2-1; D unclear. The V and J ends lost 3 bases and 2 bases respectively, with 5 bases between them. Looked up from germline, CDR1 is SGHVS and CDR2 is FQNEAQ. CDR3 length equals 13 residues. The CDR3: CASSFDTYNEQFF. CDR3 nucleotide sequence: TGTGCCAGCAGCTTCGACACCTACAATGAGCAGTTCTTC.

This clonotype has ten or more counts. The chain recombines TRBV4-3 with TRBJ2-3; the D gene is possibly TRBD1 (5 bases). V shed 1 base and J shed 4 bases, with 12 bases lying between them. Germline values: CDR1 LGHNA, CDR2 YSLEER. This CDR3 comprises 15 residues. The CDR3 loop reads CASSQGGAGSDTQYF. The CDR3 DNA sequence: TGCGCCAGCAGCCAAGGGGGCGCAGGATCAGATACGCAGTATTTT.

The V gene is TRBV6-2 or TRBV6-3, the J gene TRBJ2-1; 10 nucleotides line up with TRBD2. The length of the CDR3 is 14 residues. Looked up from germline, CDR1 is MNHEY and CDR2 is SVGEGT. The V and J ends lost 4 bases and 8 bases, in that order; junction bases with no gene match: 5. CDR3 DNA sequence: TGTGCCAGCAGTTCCTTAGCGGGAGGTGATGAGCAGTTCTTC. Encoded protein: CASSSLAGGDEQFF.

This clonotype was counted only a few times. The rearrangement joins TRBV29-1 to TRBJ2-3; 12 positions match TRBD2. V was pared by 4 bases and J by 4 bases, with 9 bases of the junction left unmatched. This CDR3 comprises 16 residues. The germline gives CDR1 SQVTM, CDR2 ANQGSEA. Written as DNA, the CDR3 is TGCAGCGTTGGCCCCCGACTAGCGGGAGTGGCAGATACGCAGTATTTT. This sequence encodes CSVGPRLAGVADTQYF.

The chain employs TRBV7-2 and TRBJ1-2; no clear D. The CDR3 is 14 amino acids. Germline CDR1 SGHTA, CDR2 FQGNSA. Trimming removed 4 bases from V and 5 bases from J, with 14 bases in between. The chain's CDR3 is CASSSGSGVYGYTF. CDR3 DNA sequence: TGTGCCAGCAGCTCGGGATCGGGCGTGTATGGCTACACCTTC.

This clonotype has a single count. This chain's CDR3 is CASSPDSSGLYAQYF. The CDR3 nucleotides are TGCGCCAGCAGTCCGGACTCATCGGGGCTCTATGCGCAGTATTTT. The chain links TRBV4-3 to TRBJ2-3; D possibly matches TRBD1 or TRBD2 (5 bases each). Germline CDR1 is LGHNA and CDR2 is YSLEER. CDR3 length equals 15 residues. With 6 bases removed from V and 10 bases from J, the gap between germline ends came to 23 bases.

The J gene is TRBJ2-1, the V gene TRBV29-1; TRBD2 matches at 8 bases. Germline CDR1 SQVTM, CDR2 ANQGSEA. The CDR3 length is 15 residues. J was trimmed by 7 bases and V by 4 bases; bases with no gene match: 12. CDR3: CSVGGGSGSVNEQFF. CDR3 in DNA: TGCAGCGTTGGGGGGGGAAGCGGGAGTGTAAATGAGCAGTTCTTC.

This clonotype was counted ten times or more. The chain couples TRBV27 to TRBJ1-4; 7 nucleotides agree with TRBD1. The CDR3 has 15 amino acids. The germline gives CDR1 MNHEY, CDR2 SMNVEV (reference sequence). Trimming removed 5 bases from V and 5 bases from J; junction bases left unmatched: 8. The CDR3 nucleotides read TGTGCCAGCAGTCACGCCGGGACAGTAAATGAAAAACTGTTTTTT. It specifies CASSHAGTVNEKLFF.

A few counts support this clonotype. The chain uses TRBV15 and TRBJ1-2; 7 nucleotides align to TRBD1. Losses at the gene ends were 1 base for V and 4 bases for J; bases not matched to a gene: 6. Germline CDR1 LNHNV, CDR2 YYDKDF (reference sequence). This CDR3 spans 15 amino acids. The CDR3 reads CATSRAGQVAYGYTF. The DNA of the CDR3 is TGTGCCACCAGCAGAGCCGGACAGGTTGCCTATGGCTACACCTTC.

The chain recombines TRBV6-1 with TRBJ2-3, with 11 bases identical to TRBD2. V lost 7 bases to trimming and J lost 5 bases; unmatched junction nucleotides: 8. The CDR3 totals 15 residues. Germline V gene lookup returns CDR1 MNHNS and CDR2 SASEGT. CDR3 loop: CASTLAGGLGDTQYF. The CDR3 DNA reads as TGTGCCAGCACCTTAGCGGGAGGGCTGGGAGATACGCAGTATTTT.

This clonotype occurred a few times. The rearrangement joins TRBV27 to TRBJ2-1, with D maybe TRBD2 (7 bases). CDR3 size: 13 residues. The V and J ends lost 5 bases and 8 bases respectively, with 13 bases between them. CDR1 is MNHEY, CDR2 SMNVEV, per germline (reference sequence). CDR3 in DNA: TGTGCCAGCAGTAAGGGGGGGGTGTATGAGCAGTTCTTC. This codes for CASSKGGVYEQFF.

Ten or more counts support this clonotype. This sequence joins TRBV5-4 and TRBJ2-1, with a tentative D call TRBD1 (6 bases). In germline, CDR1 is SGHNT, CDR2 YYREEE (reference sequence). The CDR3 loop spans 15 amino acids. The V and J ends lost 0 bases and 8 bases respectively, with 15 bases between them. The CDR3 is CASSLGQVGLYEQFF. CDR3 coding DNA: TGTGCCAGCAGCTTGGGACAGGTCGGCTTGTATGAGCAGTTCTTC.

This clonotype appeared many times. As DNA, the CDR3 is TGCAGCGTTGGGAAGCGGGAGGCCACCTACAATGAGCAGTTCTTC. Its protein is CSVGKREATYNEQFF. This chain joins TRBV29-1 and TRBJ2-1; 9 positions match TRBD2. Per the germline V gene, CDR1 is SQVTM and CDR2 is ANQGSEA. CDR3 length equals 15 residues. V was pared by 4 bases and J by 2 bases, with 6 bases of the junction left unmatched.

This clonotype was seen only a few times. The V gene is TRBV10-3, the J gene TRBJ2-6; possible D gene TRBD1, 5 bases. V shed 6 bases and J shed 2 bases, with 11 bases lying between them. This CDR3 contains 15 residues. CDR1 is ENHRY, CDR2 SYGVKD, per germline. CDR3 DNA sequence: TGTGCCATCAGCGCGACAGAGGCTGGGGCCAACGTCCTGACTTTC. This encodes CAISATEAGANVLTF.

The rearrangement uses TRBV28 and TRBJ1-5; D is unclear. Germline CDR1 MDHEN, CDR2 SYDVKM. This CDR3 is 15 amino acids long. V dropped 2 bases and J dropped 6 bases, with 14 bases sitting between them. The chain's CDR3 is CASSLEERWSQPQHF. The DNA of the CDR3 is TGTGCCAGCAGTTTAGAGGAGAGGTGGTCTCAGCCCCAGCATTTT.

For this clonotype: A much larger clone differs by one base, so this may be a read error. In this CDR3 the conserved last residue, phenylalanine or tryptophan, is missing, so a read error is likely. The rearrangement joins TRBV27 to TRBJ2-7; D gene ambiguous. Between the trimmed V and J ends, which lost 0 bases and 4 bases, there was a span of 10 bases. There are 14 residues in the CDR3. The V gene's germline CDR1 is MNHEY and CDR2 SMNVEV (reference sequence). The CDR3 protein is CASSLSRNPYEQYL. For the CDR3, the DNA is TGTGCCAGCAGTTTATCTCGCAACCCTTACGAGCAGTACCTC.

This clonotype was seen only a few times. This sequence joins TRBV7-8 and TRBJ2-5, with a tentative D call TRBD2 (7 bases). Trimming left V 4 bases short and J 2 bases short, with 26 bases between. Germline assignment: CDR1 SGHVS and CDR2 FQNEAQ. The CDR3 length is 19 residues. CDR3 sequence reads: CASSSRGGRRLLTQETQYF. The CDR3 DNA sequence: TGTGCCAGCAGCTCTAGGGGGGGAAGACGCCTCCTGACTCAAGAGACCCAGTACTTC.

CDR3 sequence reads: CASSPGRGLGSYNEQFF. DNA for the CDR3: TGTGCCAGCAGCCCGGGTAGGGGGCTCGGCAGCTACAATGAGCAGTTCTTC. The chain carries TRBV11-3 and TRBJ2-1, with 7 bases matching TRBD1. V lost 5 bases to trimming and J lost 3 bases; unmatched junction nucleotides: 13. From germline, CDR1 is SGHNT and CDR2 YENEEA. The CDR3 is made up of 17 amino acids.

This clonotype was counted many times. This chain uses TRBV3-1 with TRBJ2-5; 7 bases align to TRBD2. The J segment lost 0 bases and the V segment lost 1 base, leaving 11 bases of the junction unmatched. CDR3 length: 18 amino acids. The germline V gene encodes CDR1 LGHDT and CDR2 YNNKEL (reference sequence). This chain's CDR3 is CASSQACSPRGDQETQYF. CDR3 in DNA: TGTGCCAGCAGCCAAGCATGTAGTCCCCGGGGGGACCAAGAGACCCAGTACTTC.

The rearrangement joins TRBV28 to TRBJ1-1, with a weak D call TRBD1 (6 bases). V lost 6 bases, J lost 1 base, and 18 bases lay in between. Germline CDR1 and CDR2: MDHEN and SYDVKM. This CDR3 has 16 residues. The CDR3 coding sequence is TGTGCCAGCAGACTACAGGGTAGCTTCGGGAACACTGAAGCTTTCTTT. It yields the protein CASRLQGSFGNTEAFF.

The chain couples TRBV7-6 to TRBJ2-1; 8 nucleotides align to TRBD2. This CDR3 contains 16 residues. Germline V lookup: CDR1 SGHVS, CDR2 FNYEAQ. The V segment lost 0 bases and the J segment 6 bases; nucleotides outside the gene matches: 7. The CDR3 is CASSLATSGSRNEQFF. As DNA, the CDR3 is TGTGCCAGCAGCTTAGCGACCAGCGGGAGCCGCAATGAGCAGTTCTTC.

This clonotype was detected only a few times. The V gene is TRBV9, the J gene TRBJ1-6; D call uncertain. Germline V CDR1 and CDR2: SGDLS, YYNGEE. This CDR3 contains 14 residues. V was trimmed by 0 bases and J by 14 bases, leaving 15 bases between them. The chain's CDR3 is CASSVGQGGLTLHF. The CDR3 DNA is TGTGCCAGCAGCGTAGGGCAAGGCGGGCTGACCCTCCACTTT.